This entry features one T cell receptor (beta chain) sequence. The sample comes from a study of cytomegalovirus exposure and HLA in healthy donors. The PCR used 60 Vbeta and 13 Jbeta primers. TCRdb keeps only in-frame clones here, not all; method: immunoSEQ multiplex PCR. Here the sample spans about 130,000 clones, 74% being singletons. The germline V gene encodes CDR1 SEHNR and CDR2 FQNEAQ (reference sequence). The CDR3 runs to 19 residues. V gave up 4 bases and J gave up 2 bases; unmatched junction bases: 18. The rearrangement uses TRBV7-9 and TRBJ2-5; the match to TRBD1 covers 8 bases. The receptor was isolated from a woman in her forties or fifties in good health and CMV-seropositive. Sequencing used PBMCs. The CDR3 DNA reads as TGTGCCAGCAGCTACCGTAGACAGGGGATAATTTTCCATCAAGAGACCCAGTACTTC. Its protein product is CASSYRRQGIIFHQETQYF.